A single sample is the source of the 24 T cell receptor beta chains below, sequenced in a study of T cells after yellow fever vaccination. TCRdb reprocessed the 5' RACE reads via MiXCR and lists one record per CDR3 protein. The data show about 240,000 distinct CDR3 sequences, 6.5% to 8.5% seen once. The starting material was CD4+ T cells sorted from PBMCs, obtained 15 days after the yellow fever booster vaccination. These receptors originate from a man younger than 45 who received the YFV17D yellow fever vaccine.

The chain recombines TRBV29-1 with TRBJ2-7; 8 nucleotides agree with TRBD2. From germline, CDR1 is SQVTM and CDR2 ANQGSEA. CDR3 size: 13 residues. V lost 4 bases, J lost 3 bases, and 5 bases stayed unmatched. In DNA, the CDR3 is TGCAGCGTTGCGGCGGGAGGCTACTACGAGCAGTACTTC. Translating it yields CSVAAGGYYEQYF.

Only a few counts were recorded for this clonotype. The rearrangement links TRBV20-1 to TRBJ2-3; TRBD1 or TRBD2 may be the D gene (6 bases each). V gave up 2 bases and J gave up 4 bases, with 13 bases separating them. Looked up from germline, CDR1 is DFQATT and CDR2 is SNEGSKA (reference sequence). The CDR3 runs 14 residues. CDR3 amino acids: CSARPQRGADTQYF. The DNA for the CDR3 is TGCAGTGCTAGACCCCAGAGGGGGGCAGATACGCAGTATTTT.

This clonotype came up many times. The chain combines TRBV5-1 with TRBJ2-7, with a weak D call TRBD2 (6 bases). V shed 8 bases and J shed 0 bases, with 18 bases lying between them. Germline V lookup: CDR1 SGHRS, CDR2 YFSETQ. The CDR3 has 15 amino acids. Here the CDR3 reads CASKIAEFFSYEQYF. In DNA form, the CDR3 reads TGCGCCAGTAAGATAGCGGAATTTTTCTCCTACGAGCAGTACTTC.

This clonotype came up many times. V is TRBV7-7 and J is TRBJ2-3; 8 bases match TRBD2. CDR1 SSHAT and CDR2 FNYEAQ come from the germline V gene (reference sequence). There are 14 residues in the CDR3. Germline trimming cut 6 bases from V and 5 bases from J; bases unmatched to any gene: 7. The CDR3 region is CASSPGTSGDTQYF. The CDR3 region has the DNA TGTGCCAGCAGTCCCGGGACTAGTGGAGATACGCAGTATTTT.

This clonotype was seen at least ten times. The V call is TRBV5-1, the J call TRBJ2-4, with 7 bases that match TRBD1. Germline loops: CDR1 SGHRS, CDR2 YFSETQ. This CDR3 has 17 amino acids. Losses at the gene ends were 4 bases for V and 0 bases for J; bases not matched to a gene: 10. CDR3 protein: CASSPAQGPIAKNIQYF. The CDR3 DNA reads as TGCGCCAGCAGCCCCGCACAGGGGCCGATAGCCAAAAACATTCAGTACTTC.

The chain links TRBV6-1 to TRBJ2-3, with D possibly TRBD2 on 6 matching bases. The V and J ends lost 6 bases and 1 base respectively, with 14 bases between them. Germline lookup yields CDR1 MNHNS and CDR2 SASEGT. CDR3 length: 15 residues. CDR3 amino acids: CASSKGLIGTDTQYF. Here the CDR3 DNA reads TGTGCCAGCAGCAAAGGACTAATAGGCACAGATACGCAGTATTTT.

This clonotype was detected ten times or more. The chain's CDR3 is CASSLNRADTQYF. The DNA of the CDR3 is TGTGCCAGCAGCTTAAACAGGGCCGATACGCAGTATTTT. The chain links TRBV7-2 to TRBJ2-3, with D maybe TRBD1 (6 bases). V gave up 2 bases and J gave up 6 bases, with 9 bases separating them. The CDR3 extends over 13 amino acids. The germline V gene has CDR1 SGHTA and CDR2 FQGNSA.

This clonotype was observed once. The CDR3 protein is CASSPRVLGELFF. The CDR3 coding sequence is TGTGCCAGCAGCCCTCGGGTGCTCGGGGAGCTGTTTTTT. The genes are TRBV4-2 and TRBJ2-2; D ambiguous. The CDR3 length is 13 residues. The V and J ends lost 4 bases and 7 bases respectively, with 10 bases between them. Germline assignment: CDR1 LGHNA and CDR2 YNFKEQ.

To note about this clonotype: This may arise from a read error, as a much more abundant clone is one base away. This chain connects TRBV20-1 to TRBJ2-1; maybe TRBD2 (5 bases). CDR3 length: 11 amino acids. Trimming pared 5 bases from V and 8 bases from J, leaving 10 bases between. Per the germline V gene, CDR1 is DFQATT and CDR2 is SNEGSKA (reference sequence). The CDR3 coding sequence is TGCAGTGCTCTTCAGGACTATGAGCAGTTCTTC. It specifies CSALQDYEQFF.

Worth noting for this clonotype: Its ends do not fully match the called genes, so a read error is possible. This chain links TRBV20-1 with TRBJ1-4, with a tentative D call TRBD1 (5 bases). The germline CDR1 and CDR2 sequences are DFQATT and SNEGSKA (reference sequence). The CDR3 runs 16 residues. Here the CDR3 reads CCARELSTVKNEKLFF. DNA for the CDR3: TGCTGTGCTAGAGAACTATCGACAGTAAAGAATGAAAAACTGTTTTTT.

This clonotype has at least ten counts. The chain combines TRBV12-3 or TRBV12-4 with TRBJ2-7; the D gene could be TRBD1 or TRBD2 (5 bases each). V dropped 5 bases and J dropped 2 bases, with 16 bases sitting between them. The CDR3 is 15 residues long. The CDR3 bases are TGTGCCAGCAGTAGAGAGAGGGGTGTACCCTACGAGCAGTACTTC. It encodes CASSRERGVPYEQYF.

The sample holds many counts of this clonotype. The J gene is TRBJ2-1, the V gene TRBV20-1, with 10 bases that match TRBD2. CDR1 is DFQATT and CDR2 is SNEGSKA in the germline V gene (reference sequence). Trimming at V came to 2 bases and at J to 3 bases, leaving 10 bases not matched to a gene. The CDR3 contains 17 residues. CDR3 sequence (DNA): TGCAGTGCTAGATCATGGACTAGCGGAGTCAACTACAATGAGCAGTTCTTC. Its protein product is CSARSWTSGVNYNEQFF.

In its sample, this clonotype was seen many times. Here the CDR3 reads CASRTTENTEAFF. DNA of the CDR3: TGCGCCAGCAGAACGACGGAGAACACTGAAGCTTTCTTT. The chain has TRBV10-2 and TRBJ1-1; D ambiguous. V lost 6 bases to trimming and J lost 1 base, with 9 bases between them. The CDR3 runs 13 residues. The V gene's germline CDR1 is WSHSY and CDR2 SAAADI.

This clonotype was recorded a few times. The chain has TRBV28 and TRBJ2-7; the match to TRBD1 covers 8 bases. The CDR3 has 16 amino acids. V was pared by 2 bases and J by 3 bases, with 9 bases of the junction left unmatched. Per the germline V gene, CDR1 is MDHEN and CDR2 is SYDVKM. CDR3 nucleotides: TGTGCCAGCAGTTTAGGCAGGACAGGGAGCAACTACGAGCAGTACTTC. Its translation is CASSLGRTGSNYEQYF. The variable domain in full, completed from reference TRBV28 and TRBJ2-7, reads DVKVTQSSRYLVKRTGEKVFLECVQDMDHENMFWYRQDPGLGLRLIYFSYDVKMKEKGDIPEGYSVSREKKERFSLILESASTNQTSMYLCASSLGRTGSNYEQYFGPGTRLTVT.

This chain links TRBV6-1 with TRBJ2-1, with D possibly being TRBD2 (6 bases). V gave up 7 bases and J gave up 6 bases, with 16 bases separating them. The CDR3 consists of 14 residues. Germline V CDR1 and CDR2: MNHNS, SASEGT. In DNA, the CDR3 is TGTGCCAGCACCCCCCAGACTAGAGCCAATGAGCAGTTCTTC. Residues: CASTPQTRANEQFF.

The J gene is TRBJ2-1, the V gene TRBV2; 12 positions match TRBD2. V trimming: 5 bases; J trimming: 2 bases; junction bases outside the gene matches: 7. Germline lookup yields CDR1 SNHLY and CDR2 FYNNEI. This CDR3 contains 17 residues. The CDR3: CASSLTGTSGPYNEQFF. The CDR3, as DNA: TGTGCCAGCAGTCTAACCGGGACTAGCGGGCCCTACAATGAGCAGTTCTTC.

The CDR3 here is CASSITGRVGYGYTF. The CDR3 DNA sequence: TGTGCCAGTAGTATAACTGGACGAGTGGGCTATGGCTACACCTTC. The genes are TRBV19 and TRBJ1-2; no firm D call. CDR3 length equals 15 residues. Germline V gene sequence: CDR1 LNHDA, CDR2 SQIVND (reference sequence). The V gene lost 2 bases and the J gene lost 4 bases, with 14 bases spanning the gap.

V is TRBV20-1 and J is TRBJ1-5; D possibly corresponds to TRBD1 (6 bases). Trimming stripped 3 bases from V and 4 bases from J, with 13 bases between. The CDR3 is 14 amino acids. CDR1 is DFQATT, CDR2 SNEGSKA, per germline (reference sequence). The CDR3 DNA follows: TGCAGTGCTAGGCCGGGGAGGGGGAATCAGCCCCAGCATTTT. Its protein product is CSARPGRGNQPQHF.

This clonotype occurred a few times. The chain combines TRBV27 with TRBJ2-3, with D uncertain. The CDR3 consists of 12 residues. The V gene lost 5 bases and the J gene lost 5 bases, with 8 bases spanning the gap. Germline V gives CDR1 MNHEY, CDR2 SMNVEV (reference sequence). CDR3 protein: CASSTTKDTQYF. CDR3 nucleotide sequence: TGTGCCAGCAGTACCACAAAAGATACGCAGTATTTT.

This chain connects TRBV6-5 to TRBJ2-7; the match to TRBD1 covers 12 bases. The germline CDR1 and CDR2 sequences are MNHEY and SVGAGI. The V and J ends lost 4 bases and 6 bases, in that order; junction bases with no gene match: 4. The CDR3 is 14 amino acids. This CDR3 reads CASSSPGQGAEQYF. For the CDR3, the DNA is TGTGCCAGCAGTTCACCGGGACAGGGGGCCGAGCAGTACTTC.

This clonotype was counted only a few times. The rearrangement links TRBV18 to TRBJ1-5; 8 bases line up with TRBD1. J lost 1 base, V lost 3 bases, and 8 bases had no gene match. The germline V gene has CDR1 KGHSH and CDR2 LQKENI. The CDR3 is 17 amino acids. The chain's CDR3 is CASSPDREISSNQPQHF. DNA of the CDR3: TGTGCCAGCTCACCGGACAGGGAGATCTCGAGCAATCAGCCCCAGCATTTT.

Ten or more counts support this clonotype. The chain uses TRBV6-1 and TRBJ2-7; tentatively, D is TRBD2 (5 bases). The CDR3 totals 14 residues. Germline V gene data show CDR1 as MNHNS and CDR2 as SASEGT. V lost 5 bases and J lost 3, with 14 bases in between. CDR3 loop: CASSLQRRGYEQYF. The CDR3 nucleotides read TGTGCCAGCAGTCTCCAGCGGAGAGGCTACGAGCAGTACTTC.

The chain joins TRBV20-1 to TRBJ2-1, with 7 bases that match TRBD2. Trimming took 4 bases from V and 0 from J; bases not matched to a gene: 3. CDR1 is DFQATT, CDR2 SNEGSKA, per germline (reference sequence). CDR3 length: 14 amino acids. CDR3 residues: CSATLADSYNEQFF. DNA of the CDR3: TGCAGTGCTACCCTAGCGGACTCCTACAATGAGCAGTTCTTC.

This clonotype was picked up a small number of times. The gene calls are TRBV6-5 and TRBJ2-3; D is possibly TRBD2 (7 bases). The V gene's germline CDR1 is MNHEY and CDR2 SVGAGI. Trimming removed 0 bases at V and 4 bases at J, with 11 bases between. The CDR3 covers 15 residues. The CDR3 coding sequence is TGTGCCAGCAGTTACTCTCCGGGGGGCGCAGATACGCAGTATTTT. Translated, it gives CASSYSPGGADTQYF.